This entry lists 8 T cell receptor beta chains sequenced from one sample in a study of blood T cell repertoires in COVID-19. The protocol was immunoSEQ multiplex PCR, while the TCRdb copy is restricted to in-frame clones and leaves out a portion. The data contain more than 85,000 clones, roughly 80% of them singletons. Source material: peripheral blood. These receptors came from a woman of 80 years or more with acute or convalescent COVID-19.

The V and J genes are TRBV12-3 or TRBV12-4 and TRBJ1-5; D is perhaps TRBD1 (5 bases). This CDR3 has 13 residues. Trimming cost V 4 bases and J 5 bases, with 9 bases left between them. Here the CDR3 reads CASSSSGYQPQHF. The CDR3 nucleotides are TGTGCCAGCAGTTCCTCAGGGTATCAGCCCCAGCATTTT.

A note on this clone: Other DNA sequences of this sample code for an identical CDR3. The genes are TRBV5-1 and TRBJ2-5, with D uncertain. V was trimmed by 0 bases and J by 2 bases, leaving 8 bases between them. Germline V gene sequence: CDR1 SGHRS, CDR2 YFSETQ. The CDR3 is 14 residues long. CDR3 amino acids: CASSLGGTQETQYF. Written as DNA, the CDR3 is TGCGCCAGCAGCTTGGGTGGCACGCAAGAGACCCAGTACTTC. The whole variable domain, filled in from reference TRBV5-1 and TRBJ2-5, reads KAGVTQTPRYLIKTRGQQVTLSCSPISGHRSVSWYQQTPGQGLQFLFEYFSETQRNKGNFPGRFSGRQFSNSRSEMNVSTLELGDSALYLCASSLGGTQETQYFGPGTRLLVL.

The rearrangement uses TRBV5-8 and TRBJ1-5; D is perhaps TRBD1 (5 bases). Germline V gene data show CDR1 as SGHTS and CDR2 as YDEGEE. Trimming stripped 7 bases from V and 3 bases from J, with 14 bases between. The CDR3 is 14 amino acids. The CDR3, as DNA: TGTGCCAGCTTGCTAAGGGGTCTCAATCAGCCCCAGCATTTT. Translation: CASLLRGLNQPQHF.

This clone was found a few times. J is TRBJ2-5 and V is TRBV7-2; 8 bases line up with TRBD2. The CDR3 loop spans 14 amino acids. Losses at the gene ends were 6 bases for V and 1 base for J; bases not matched to a gene: 4. Per the germline V gene, CDR1 is SGHTA and CDR2 is FQGNSA. DNA of the CDR3: TGTGCCAGCAGAAGGAGCGGGGGCCAAGAGACCCAGTACTTC. This codes for CASRRSGGQETQYF.

The chain recombines TRBV15 with TRBJ1-5; possibly TRBD1 for D (5 bases). The CDR3 sequence is 16 residues long. Per the germline V gene, CDR1 is LNHNV and CDR2 is YYDKDF (reference sequence). V lost 6 bases to trimming and J lost 2 bases, with 17 bases between them. CDR3 amino acids: CATRIAGRRGNQPQHF. The CDR3 DNA reads as TGTGCCACCAGAATAGCAGGGCGTCGGGGCAATCAGCCCCAGCATTTT.

The rearrangement joins TRBV2 to TRBJ1-1; 8 bases line up with TRBD1. J was trimmed by 10 bases and V by 5 bases; bases with no gene match: 9. CDR1 is SNHLY, CDR2 FYNNEI, per germline. This CDR3 contains 13 residues. CDR3 sequence: CASSQQGDGSAFF. The CDR3 DNA reads as TGTGCCAGCAGTCAACAGGGGGATGGCTCAGCTTTCTTT.

The J gene is TRBJ2-1, the V gene TRBV11-3; 10 nucleotides align to TRBD2. V was clipped by 0 bases and J by 9 bases; unmatched bases: 5. The CDR3 totals 15 residues. Per the germline V gene, CDR1 is SGHNT and CDR2 is YENEEA. CDR3 sequence (DNA): TGTGCCAGCAGCTTAGATCCTAGCGGGAGAGGTGAGCAGTTCTTC. It codes for CASSLDPSGRGEQFF.

This clone was seen once. This chain joins TRBV19 and TRBJ2-3, with D hard to call. Trimming took off 2 bases at V and 1 base at J, with 10 bases between the two ends. CDR3 size: 15 residues. Germline V lookup: CDR1 LNHDA, CDR2 SQIVND (reference sequence). The CDR3 sequence: CASSIPGSRTDTQYF. In DNA, the CDR3 is TGTGCCAGTAGTATACCTGGCAGTCGCACAGATACGCAGTATTTT.